The rows below give T cell receptor beta chains drawn from one sample of a study of beta chain features in type 1 diabetes. Measured with immunoSEQ multiplex PCR; TCRdb has only the in-frame clones, and not every one. In the table there are 15,000 or so clones, around 70% of which are singletons. The sample was stem cell memory CD4+ T cells from blood. The receptor source for this set is a man aged 25 to 40 with type 1 diabetes. Both conserved end residues are part of each CDR3. The D gene is left open where the match is weak. Size tells how often a clone was seen (once, few, many) or the class of an expanded clone, and some rows leave it out.

v_call,clone_size,j_call,d_call,cdr3_nt,cdr3_aa
TRBV4-1,.,TRBJ2-1,TRBD1,TGCGCCAGCAGCCATCCGAGGGGGCTAAGTGTCAATGAGCAGTTCTTC,CASSHPRGLSVNEQFF
TRBV9,.,TRBJ2-5,.,TGTGCCAGCAGCGTAGCCCCGGGGGGCGAGACCCAGTACTTC,CASSVAPGGETQYF
TRBV7-8,few,TRBJ1-1,.,TGTGCCAGCAGCTTAGTCGAGGGCACTGAAGCTTTCTTT,CASSLVEGTEAFF
TRBV4-1,.,TRBJ1-3,TRBD1,TGCGCCAGCAGCTCGCCGGGACAGGGCGCTGGAAACACCATATATTTT,CASSSPGQGAGNTIYF
TRBV18,.,TRBJ2-1,TRBD2,TGTGCCAGCTCACCACCGACTAGCGGGGGTTACAATGAGCAGTTCTTC,CASSPPTSGGYNEQFF
TRBV4-1,.,TRBJ2-7,TRBD2,TGCGCCAGCAGCCCGCCCCTGGGAGGGGCCACCTACGAGCAGTACTTC,CASSPPLGGATYEQYF
TRBV7-2,once,TRBJ2-2,.,TGTGCCAGCAGCTGGAGAACCGGGGAGCTGTTTTTT,CASSWRTGELFF
TRBV5-1,.,TRBJ2-5,TRBD1,TGCGCCAGCAGCTTTGATCCAGGGGGCGCATCAGAGACCCAGTACTTC,CASSFDPGGASETQYF
TRBV7-9,.,TRBJ2-2,.,TGTGCCAGCAGTTTCCGGACATCTAACACCGGGGAGCTGTTTTTT,CASSFRTSNTGELFF
TRBV30,.,TRBJ1-2,.,TGTGCCTGGAGTGTAAGGGGGTCGGGCTATGGCTACACCTTC,CAWSVRGSGYGYTF
TRBV5-5,.,TRBJ2-7,.,TGTGCCAGCAGCTTGGGGGAGGCAGTTTTCTACGAGCAGTACTTC,CASSLGEAVFYEQYF
TRBV2,.,TRBJ2-1,TRBD2,TGTGCCAGCAGTTGGGAGGGTGGGGAGTATGAGCAGTTCTTC,CASSWEGGEYEQFF
TRBV4-3,.,TRBJ2-1,.,TGCGCCAGCAGCAAGGACAGTCTTAGGCATGAGCAGTTCTTC,CASSKDSLRHEQFF
TRBV7-3,.,TRBJ2-7,.,TGTGCCAGCAGCTTATGGGGCGGGCCGGGGGACGAGCAGTACTTC,CASSLWGGPGDEQYF
TRBV5-4,few,TRBJ2-1,.,TGCGCCAGCAGCCTCGGACAATCTTATGCAGAGAATGAGCAGTTCTTC,CASSLGQSYAENEQFF
TRBV25-1,.,TRBJ2-3,TRBD2,TGTGCCAGCAGTGAATTTGCTAGCGGGGGGCCCTTCACAGATACGCAGTATTTT,CASSEFASGGPFTDTQYF
TRBV18,.,TRBJ2-7,.,TGTGCCAGCTCACCGGTGTCGGGGAACTACGAGCAGTACTTC,CASSPVSGNYEQYF
TRBV4-1,once,TRBJ2-7,TRBD2,TGCGCCAGCAGCCTCGAGACTAGCGGGGTCGAGCAGTACTTC,CASSLETSGVEQYF
TRBV5-1,.,TRBJ2-5,TRBD1,TGCGCCAGCAGCGGTGGGACAGGGAGAGGCTTGGAGACCCAGTACTTC,CASSGGTGRGLETQYF
TRBV7-9,.,TRBJ2-3,.,TGTGCCAGTAATAAGATCGAGGCAGATACGCAGTATTTT,CASNKIEADTQYF
TRBV7-2,.,TRBJ1-2,.,TGTGCCAGCAGCTTTAACAGGGAAGGGGGCTACACCTTC,CASSFNREGGYTF
TRBV15,.,TRBJ1-1,.,TGTGCCACCAGCAGAGATAGGGGAGGCACTGAAGCTTTCTTT,CATSRDRGGTEAFF
TRBV7-3,few,TRBJ1-6,TRBD1,TGTGCCAGCAGCTCCAGGGGGGTCGGTTCACCCCTCCACTTT,CASSSRGVGSPLHF
TRBV10-3,.,TRBJ2-1,TRBD1,TGTGCCACCGAAGGACAGGGCAATGAGCAGTTCTTC,CATEGQGNEQFF
TRBV9,once,TRBJ1-4,.,TGTGCCAGCAGCGTAAATGGGGTAGCGGGGAATGAAAAACTGTTTTTT,CASSVNGVAGNEKLFF
TRBV5-1,.,TRBJ2-3,.,TGCGCCAGCAGTCTGGGGCGCCCTCCAGATACGCAGTATTTT,CASSLGRPPDTQYF
TRBV7-6,.,TRBJ2-5,TRBD1,TGTGCCAGCAGCTCCCGGGGACAGGGGGCCTTAGAGACCCAGTACTTC,CASSSRGQGALETQYF
TRBV19,.,TRBJ1-5,TRBD1,TGTGCCAGTACCACACCCAGGGGGGCCAATCAGCCCCAGCATTTT,CASTTPRGANQPQHF
TRBV6-5,.,TRBJ1-1,.,TGTGCCAGCAGCTCCGGGTCAGCGTTCTTCTTT,CASSSGSAFFF
TRBV7-2,few,TRBJ2-7,TRBD1,TGTGCCAGCAGCTCCCGACAGGGGGACTACGAGCAGTACTTC,CASSSRQGDYEQYF
TRBV6-6,.,TRBJ2-7,TRBD1,TGTGCCAGCAGTTACTCACGTCAGGGGGCGAACGAGCAGTACTTC,CASSYSRQGANEQYF
TRBV6-5,.,TRBJ2-2,TRBD2,TGTGCCAGCAGTTACCGCGCGGGGGGGCCCGGGGAGCTGTTTTTT,CASSYRAGGPGELFF
TRBV4-3,.,TRBJ2-7,TRBD2,TGCGCCAGCAGCCAAGGATTAGCGGGGGACTACGAGCAGTACTTC,CASSQGLAGDYEQYF
TRBV13,.,TRBJ1-1,.,TGTGCCAGCAGCTTTAGGACCCTCGAGGGAGCTTTCTTT,CASSFRTLEGAFF
TRBV27,.,TRBJ1-6,.,TGTGCCAGCAGATCCACAGGAACCTCCTATAATTCACCCCTCCACTTT,CASRSTGTSYNSPLHF
TRBV4-1,.,TRBJ2-5,TRBD2,TGCGCCAGCAGCCGCATCGGACTAGCCAAAGAGACCCAGTACTTC,CASSRIGLAKETQYF
TRBV2,.,TRBJ2-1,TRBD2,TGTGCCAGCAGTTTCGGGACTAGTGAATACAATGAGCAGTTCTTC,CASSFGTSEYNEQFF